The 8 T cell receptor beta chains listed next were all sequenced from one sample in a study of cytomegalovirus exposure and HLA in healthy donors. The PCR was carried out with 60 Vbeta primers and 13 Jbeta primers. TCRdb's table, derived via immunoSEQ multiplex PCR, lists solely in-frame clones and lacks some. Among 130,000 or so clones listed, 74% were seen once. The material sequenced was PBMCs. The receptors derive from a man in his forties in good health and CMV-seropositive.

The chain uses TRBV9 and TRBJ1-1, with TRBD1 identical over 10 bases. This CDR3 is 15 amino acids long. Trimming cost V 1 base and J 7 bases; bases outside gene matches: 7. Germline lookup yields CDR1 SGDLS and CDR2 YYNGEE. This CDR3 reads CASSVLQTGGFEAFF. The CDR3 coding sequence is TGTGCCAGCAGCGTACTACAGACAGGGGGCTTTGAAGCTTTCTTT.

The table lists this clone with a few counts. DNA for the CDR3: TGCGTCGACGTTGGGAGGAACACTGAAGCTTTCTTT. This codes for CVDVGRNTEAFF. This chain joins TRBV5-1 and TRBJ1-1; D gene uncertain. The germline V gene encodes CDR1 SGHRS and CDR2 YFSETQ. This CDR3 contains 12 residues.

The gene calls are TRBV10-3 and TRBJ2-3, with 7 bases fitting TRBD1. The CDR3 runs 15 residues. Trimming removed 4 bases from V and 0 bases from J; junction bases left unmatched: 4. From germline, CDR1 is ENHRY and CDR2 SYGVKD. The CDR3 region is CAISVRGQSTDTQYF. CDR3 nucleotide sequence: TGTGCCATCAGTGTAAGGGGGCAGAGCACAGATACGCAGTATTTT.

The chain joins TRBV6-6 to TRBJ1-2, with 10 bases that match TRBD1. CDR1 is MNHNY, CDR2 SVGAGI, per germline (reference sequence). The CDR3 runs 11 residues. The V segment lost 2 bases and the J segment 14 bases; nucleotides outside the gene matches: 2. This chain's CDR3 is CASSYLGQGTF. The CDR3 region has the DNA TGTGCCAGCAGTTACCTGGGACAGGGGACCTTC.

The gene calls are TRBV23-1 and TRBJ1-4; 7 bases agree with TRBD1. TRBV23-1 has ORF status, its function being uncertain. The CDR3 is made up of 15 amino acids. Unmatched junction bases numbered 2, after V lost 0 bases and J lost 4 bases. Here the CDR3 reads CASSQSGTVNEKLFF. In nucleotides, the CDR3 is TGCGCCAGCAGTCAATCCGGGACAGTTAATGAAAAACTGTTTTTT.

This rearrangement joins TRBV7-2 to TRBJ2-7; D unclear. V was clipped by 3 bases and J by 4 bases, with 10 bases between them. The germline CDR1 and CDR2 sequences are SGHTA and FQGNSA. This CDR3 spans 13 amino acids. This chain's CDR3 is CASSFAQQYEQYF. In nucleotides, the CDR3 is TGTGCCAGCAGCTTCGCCCAACAATACGAGCAGTACTTC.

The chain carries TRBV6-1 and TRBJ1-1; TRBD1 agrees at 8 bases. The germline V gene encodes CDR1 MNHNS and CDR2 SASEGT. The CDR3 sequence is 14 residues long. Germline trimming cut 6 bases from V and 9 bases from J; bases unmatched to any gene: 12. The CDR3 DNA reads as TGTGCCAGCAGGCCCGGGACAGGCTCGTTGAAAGCTTTCTTT. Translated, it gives CASRPGTGSLKAFF.

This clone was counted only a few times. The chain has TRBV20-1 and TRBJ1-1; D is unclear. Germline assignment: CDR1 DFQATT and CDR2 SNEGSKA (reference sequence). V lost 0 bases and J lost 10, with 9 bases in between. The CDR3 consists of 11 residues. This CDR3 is CSARDLTGAFF. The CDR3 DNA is TGCAGTGCTAGAGATCTCACGGGAGCTTTCTTT.